This T cell receptor (beta chain) is from a study of vaccination and CD4 T cells after COVID-19. As concerns this clonotype: The antigen remains unidentified.

Germline V CDR1 and CDR2: SGHRS, YFSETQ. V lost 0 bases to trimming and J lost 2 bases, with 8 bases between them. The CDR3 covers 14 residues. Treatment: roughly ten-day PBMC culture with coronavirus spike peptide pools or control peptides (ViraFEST assay). CD4+ T lymphocytes from the unexposed donor were collected before the COVID-19 pandemic (2011-2018). An Oncomine TCR Beta short-read assay was used to sequence the DNA from cultured CD4+ T cells. TCRdb recomputed calls from the PCR reads with MiXCR, one row per CDR3 protein. The repertoire has roughly 2,000 distinct CDR3 sequences, around 40% of them found once; the top ten carry 78%.

The rearrangement joins TRBV5-1 to TRBJ1-1; D may be TRBD1 (6 bases). The TCR was taken from a human donor in good health. Sequencing was performed on CD4+ T cells from blood, cultured in vitro. The CDR3 nucleotides read TGCGCCAGCAGCTTGGCCAGGGGCAACACTGAAGCTTTCTTT. Its translation: CASSLARGNTEAFF.